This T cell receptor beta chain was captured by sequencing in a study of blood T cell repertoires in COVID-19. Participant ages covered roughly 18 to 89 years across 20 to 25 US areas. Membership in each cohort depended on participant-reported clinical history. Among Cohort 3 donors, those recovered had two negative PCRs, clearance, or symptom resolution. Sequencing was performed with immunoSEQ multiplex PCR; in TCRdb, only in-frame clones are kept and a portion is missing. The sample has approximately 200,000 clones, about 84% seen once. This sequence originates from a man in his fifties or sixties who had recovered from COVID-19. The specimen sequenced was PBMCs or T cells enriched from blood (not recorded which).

CDR3 amino acids: CASSLGAGGDEKLFF. CDR3 sequence (DNA): TGTGCCAGCAGCTTAGGGGCAGGGGGCGATGAAAAACTGTTTTTT. V is TRBV11-3 and J is TRBJ1-4; the match to TRBD1 covers 8 bases. V shed 1 base, J shed 6 bases, and the junction held 4 bases outside the gene matches. The CDR3 runs to 15 residues. Germline V gene data show CDR1 as SGHNT and CDR2 as YENEEA.